This T cell receptor (beta chain) was obtained from a study of T cells in women clearing cervical HPV infection. On the study more broadly: Women with histologically confirmed HPV16-related CIN3 or worse, 2 with invasive cancer, served as cases.

TCRdb keeps only in-frame clones here, not all; method: immunoSEQ multiplex PCR. The specimen's table records roughly 25,000 clones. Cervical HPV DNA detected by MY09/MY11 PCR, typed by dot-blot. Sample: blood buffy coat. The receptor was derived from a woman aged 18 to 75 with a cervical HPV16 infection that either progressed to CIN3+ or cleared (not recorded which).

CDR3 loop: CASSRDSGNQPQHF. The sequenced part of the CDR3 DNA is TGTGCCAGCAGTCGGGACAGCGGCAATCAGCCC. V usage is TRBV6-4 and J usage is TRBJ1-5; 7 bases fit TRBD1. From the germline J gene comes the end of the CDR3, since the read stops 3 residues before it. Germline V lookup: CDR1 MRHNA, CDR2 SNTAGT. After removal of 5 bases from V and 2 bases from J, the junction contained 3 bases not matched to a gene. The CDR3 sequence is 14 residues long.